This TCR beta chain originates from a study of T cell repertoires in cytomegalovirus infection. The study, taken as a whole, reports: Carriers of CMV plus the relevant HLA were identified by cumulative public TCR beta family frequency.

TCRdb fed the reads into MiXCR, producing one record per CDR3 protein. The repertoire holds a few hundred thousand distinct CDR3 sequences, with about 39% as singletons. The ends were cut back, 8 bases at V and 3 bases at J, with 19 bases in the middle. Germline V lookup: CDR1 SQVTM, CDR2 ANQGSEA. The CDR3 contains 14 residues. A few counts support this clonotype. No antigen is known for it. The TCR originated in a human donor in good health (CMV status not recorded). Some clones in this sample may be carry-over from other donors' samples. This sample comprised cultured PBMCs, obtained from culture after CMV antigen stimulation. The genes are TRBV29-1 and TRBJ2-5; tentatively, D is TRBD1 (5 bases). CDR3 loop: CSTIQEVTKETQYF. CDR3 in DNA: TGCAGCACTATACAGGAAGTCACCAAAGAGACCCAGTACTTC.